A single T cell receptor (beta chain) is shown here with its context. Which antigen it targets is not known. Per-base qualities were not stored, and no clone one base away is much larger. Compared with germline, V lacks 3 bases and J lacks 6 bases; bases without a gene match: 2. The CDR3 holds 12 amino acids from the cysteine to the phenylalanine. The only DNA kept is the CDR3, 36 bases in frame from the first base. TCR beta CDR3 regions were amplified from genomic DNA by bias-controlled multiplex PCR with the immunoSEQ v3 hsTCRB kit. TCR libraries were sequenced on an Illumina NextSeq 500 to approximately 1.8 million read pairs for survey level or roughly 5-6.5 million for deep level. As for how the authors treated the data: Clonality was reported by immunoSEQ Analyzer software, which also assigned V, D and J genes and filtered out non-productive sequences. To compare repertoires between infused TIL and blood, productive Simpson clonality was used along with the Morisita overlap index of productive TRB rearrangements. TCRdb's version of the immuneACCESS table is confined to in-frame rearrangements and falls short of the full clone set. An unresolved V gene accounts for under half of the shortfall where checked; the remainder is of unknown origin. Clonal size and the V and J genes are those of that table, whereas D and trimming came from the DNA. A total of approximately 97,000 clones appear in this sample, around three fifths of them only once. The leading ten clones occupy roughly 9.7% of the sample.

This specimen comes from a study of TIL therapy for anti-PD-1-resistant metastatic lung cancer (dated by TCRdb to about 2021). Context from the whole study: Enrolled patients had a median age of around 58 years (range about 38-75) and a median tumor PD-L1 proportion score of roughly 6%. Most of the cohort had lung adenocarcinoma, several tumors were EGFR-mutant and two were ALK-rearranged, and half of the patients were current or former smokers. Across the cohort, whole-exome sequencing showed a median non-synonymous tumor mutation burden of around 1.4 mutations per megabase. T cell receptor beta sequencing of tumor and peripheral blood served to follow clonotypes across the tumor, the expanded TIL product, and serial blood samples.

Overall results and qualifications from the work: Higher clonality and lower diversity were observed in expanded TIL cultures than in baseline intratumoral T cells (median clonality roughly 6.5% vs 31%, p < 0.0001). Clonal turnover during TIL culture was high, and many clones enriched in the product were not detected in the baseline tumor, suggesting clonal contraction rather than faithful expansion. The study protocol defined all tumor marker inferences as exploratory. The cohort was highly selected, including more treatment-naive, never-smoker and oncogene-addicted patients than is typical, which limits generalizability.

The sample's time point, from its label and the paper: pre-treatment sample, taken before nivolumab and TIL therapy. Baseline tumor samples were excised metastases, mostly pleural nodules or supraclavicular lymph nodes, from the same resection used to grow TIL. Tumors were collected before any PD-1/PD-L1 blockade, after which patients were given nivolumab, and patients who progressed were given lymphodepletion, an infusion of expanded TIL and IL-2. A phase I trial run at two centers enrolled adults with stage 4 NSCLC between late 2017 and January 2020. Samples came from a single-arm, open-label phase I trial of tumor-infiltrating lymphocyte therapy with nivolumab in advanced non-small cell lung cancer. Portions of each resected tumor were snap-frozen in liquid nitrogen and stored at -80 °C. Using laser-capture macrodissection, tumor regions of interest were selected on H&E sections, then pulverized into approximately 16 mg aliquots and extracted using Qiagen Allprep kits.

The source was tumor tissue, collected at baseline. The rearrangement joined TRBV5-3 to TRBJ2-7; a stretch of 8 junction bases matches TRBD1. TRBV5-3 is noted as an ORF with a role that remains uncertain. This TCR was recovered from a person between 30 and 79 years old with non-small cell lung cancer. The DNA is TGTGCCAGAAGCTACGACAGGGGCGAGCAGTACTTC. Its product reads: CARSYDRGEQYF.